This TCR beta chain is drawn from a study of post-analysis software for immune sequencing data. Regarding the study as a whole: Comparison of patients with controls showed 4 to 6 TRBV segments more frequent in patients, TRBV5-6, TRBV5-1 and TRBV20-1 among them. Those samples that were prepared in the same batch co-clustered strongly by F measure.

Comment on this clonotype: No antigen is known for it.

Unique molecular identifiers were present in the TCR beta cDNA libraries. Each CDR3 protein gets one entry after TCRdb re-called the PCR reads with MiXCR. The repertoire holds around 200,000 distinct CDR3 sequences, over 25% seen once, with roughly 3.4% in the top ten. CDR1 and CDR2 (germline): DFQATT, SNEGSKA (reference sequence). The CDR3 is made up of 14 amino acids. Trimming cost V 2 bases and J 3 bases, with 13 bases left between them. Sequencing was carried out using blood. The chain recombines TRBV20-1 with TRBJ1-2; D is possibly TRBD1 (5 bases). The receptor was derived from a girl between 2 and 17 years old with multiple sclerosis. CDR3 sequence reads: CSARIGGSYYGYTF. The CDR3 DNA is TGCAGTGCTAGAATCGGGGGTTCCTACTATGGCTACACCTTC.